This entry features one T cell receptor (beta chain) sequence. Antigen unknown. The data are from a study of T cell responses to AZD1222 COVID-19 vaccine. General study points: There were mostly white British donors and more females than males, and clonal diversity was possibly underestimated.

The germline CDR1 and CDR2 sequences are SGHDT and YYEEEE. The CDR3 covers 16 residues. Trimming cost V 4 bases and J 0 bases, with 17 bases left between them. Sequencing used immunoSEQ multiplex PCR; TCRdb keeps in-frame clones, though not all of them. The sample yields 100,000 to 120,000 clones, around 87% seen once. This TCR came from an adult in good health. The sequenced sample was peripheral blood, obtained on day 0 of AZD1222 vaccination. The chain couples TRBV5-6 to TRBJ2-7; D may match TRBD1 or TRBD2 (5 bases each). CDR3 residues: CASSLPGTQSSYEQYF. The CDR3 bases are TGTGCCAGCAGCCTGCCCGGGACCCAATCCTCCTACGAGCAGTACTTC.